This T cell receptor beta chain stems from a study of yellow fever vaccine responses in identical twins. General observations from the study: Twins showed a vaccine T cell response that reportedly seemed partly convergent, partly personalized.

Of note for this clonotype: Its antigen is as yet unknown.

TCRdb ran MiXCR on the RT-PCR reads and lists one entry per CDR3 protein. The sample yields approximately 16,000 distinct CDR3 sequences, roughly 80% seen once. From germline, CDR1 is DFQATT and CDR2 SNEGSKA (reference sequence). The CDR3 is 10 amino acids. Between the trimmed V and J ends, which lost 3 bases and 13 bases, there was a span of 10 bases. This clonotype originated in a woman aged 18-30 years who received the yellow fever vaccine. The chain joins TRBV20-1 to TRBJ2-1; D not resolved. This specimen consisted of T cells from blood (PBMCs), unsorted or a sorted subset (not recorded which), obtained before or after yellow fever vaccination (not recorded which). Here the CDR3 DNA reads TGCAGTGCTAGTACTCTCGTTCAGTTCTTC. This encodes CSASTLVQFF.